Listed below are T cell receptor beta chains from one sample, sequenced in a study of T cells after yellow fever vaccination. In TCRdb, the 5' RACE reads were re-called with MiXCR into one record per CDR3 protein. The table has some 340,000 distinct CDR3 sequences, approximately 11% seen once. Sequencing used CD4+ T cells sorted from PBMCs, obtained 45 days after the yellow fever booster vaccination. These receptors originate from a young man who received the YFV17D yellow fever vaccine. CDR3s include the opening cysteine and the closing phenylalanine or tryptophan. D genes are given only for firm matches. Size is omitted from some rows. Given values are once, few, many or a class for expanded clones.

clone_size: few
d_call: TRBD1
v_call: TRBV4-3
j_call: TRBJ2-1
cdr3_aa: CASSLRLTGTGLNEQFF
cdr3_nt: TGCGCCAGCAGCCTGCGCCTGACCGGGACAGGGTTAAATGAGCAGTTCTTC

clone_size: NA
d_call: NA
v_call: TRBV2
j_call: TRBJ1-2
cdr3_aa: CASSEFEGGYTF
cdr3_nt: TGTGCCAGCAGTGAATTTGAGGGAGGCTACACCTTC

clone_size: few
d_call: NA
v_call: TRBV21-1
j_call: TRBJ2-7
cdr3_aa: CASSNRDRACEQYF
cdr3_nt: TGTGCCAGCAGCAACCGGGACAGGGCGTGCGAGCAGTACTTC

clone_size: NA
d_call: NA
v_call: TRBV19
j_call: TRBJ1-1
cdr3_aa: CARLKGSTEAFF
cdr3_nt: TGTGCCAGGTTAAAGGGGAGCACTGAAGCTTTCTTT

clone_size: NA
d_call: NA
v_call: TRBV5-4
j_call: TRBJ2-5
cdr3_aa: CASSLGVSGETQYF
cdr3_nt: TGTGCCAGCAGCTTGGGGGTTAGCGGCGAGACCCAGTACTTC

clone_size: NA
d_call: NA
v_call: TRBV5-8
j_call: TRBJ2-3
cdr3_aa: CASSTHIGGTDTQYF
cdr3_nt: TGTGCCAGCAGCACCCACATCGGTGGCACAGATACGCAGTATTTT

clone_size: few
d_call: NA
v_call: TRBV5-1
j_call: TRBJ1-6
cdr3_aa: CASSREPTGTNSPLHF
cdr3_nt: TGCGCCAGCAGCCGAGAACCAACAGGGACCAATTCACCCCTCCACTTT

clone_size: few
d_call: TRBD2
v_call: TRBV5-1
j_call: TRBJ2-2
cdr3_aa: CASSLAPRTSAGELFF
cdr3_nt: TGCGCCAGCAGCTTGGCCCCCAGGACTAGCGCCGGGGAGCTGTTTTTT

clone_size: NA
d_call: TRBD2
v_call: TRBV7-2
j_call: TRBJ2-5
cdr3_aa: CASSSERGGETQYF
cdr3_nt: TGTGCCAGCAGCTCAGAGCGGGGCGGAGAGACCCAGTACTTC

clone_size: few
d_call: TRBD1
v_call: TRBV2
j_call: TRBJ2-5
cdr3_aa: CASSEKGNRGYGETQYF
cdr3_nt: TGTGCCAGCAGTGAAAAGGGTAACAGGGGCTACGGGGAGACCCAGTACTTC

clone_size: NA
d_call: NA
v_call: TRBV12-3/TRBV12-4
j_call: TRBJ1-2
cdr3_aa: CASSSEQGFGYTF
cdr3_nt: TGTGCCAGCAGTTCAGAACAGGGTTTTGGCTACACCTTC

clone_size: few
d_call: NA
v_call: TRBV9
j_call: TRBJ2-3
cdr3_aa: CASSVGWAGPDTQYF
cdr3_nt: TGTGCCAGCAGCGTAGGGTGGGCAGGCCCAGATACGCAGTATTTT

clone_size: NA
d_call: NA
v_call: TRBV20-1
j_call: TRBJ1-5
cdr3_aa: CSAGTQVEPQHF
cdr3_nt: TGCAGTGCCGGGACCCAGGTGGAGCCCCAGCATTTT

clone_size: NA
d_call: NA
v_call: TRBV28
j_call: TRBJ2-2
cdr3_aa: CASSLSLGELFF
cdr3_nt: TGTGCCAGCAGTCTATCATTGGGGGAGCTGTTTTTT

clone_size: NA
d_call: TRBD1
v_call: TRBV12-3/TRBV12-4
j_call: TRBJ2-7
cdr3_aa: CASSPRTGGHEQYF
cdr3_nt: TGTGCCAGCAGCCCTCGGACAGGGGGCCACGAGCAGTACTTC

clone_size: NA
d_call: NA
v_call: TRBV4-3
j_call: TRBJ2-2
cdr3_aa: CASSHHRGVPGELFF
cdr3_nt: TGCGCCAGCAGCCATCACAGAGGTGTCCCCGGGGAGCTGTTTTTT

clone_size: NA
d_call: NA
v_call: TRBV6-1
j_call: TRBJ1-3
cdr3_aa: CASSVPGGLGNTIYF
cdr3_nt: TGTGCCAGCAGTGTTCCCGGGGGCCTCGGAAACACCATATATTTT

clone_size: few
d_call: NA
v_call: TRBV5-1
j_call: TRBJ1-1
cdr3_aa: CASSLDNGPVEAFF
cdr3_nt: TGCGCCAGCAGCTTGGACAACGGACCGGTTGAAGCTTTCTTT

clone_size: few
d_call: NA
v_call: TRBV12-5
j_call: TRBJ2-7
cdr3_aa: CASGLWVRNEQYF
cdr3_nt: TGTGCTAGTGGTTTATGGGTAAGGAACGAGCAGTACTTC

clone_size: few
d_call: NA
v_call: TRBV7-9
j_call: TRBJ2-7
cdr3_aa: CASSLDGSVEQYF
cdr3_nt: TGTGCCAGCAGCCTAGACGGTAGCGTCGAGCAGTACTTC

clone_size: NA
d_call: NA
v_call: TRBV6-2/TRBV6-3
j_call: TRBJ2-7
cdr3_aa: CASMSGSDYEQYF
cdr3_nt: TGTGCCAGCATGTCGGGCAGCGACTACGAGCAGTACTTC

clone_size: NA
d_call: NA
v_call: TRBV12-3/TRBV12-4
j_call: TRBJ2-2
cdr3_aa: CASGQNTGELFF
cdr3_nt: TGTGCCAGCGGACAGAACACCGGGGAGCTGTTTTTT